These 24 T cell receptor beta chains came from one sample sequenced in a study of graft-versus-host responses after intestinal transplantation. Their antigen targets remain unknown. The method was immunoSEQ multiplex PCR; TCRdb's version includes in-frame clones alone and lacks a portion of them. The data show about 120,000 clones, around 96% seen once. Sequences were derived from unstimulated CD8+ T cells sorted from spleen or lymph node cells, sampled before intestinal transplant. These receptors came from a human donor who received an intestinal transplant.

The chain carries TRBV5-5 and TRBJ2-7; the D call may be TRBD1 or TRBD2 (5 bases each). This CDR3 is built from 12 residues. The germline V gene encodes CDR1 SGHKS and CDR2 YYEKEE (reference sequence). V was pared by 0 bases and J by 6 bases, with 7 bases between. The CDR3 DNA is TGTGCCAGCAGCTTGGTGAGGGGCGAGCAGTACTTC. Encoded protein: CASSLVRGEQYF.

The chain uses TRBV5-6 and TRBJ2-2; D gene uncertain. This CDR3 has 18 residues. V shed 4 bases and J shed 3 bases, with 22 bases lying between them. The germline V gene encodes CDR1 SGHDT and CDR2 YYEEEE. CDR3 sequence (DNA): TGTGCCAGCAGCAGCCTAGGACGCCCCCGTAGGGACACCGGGGAGCTGTTTTTT. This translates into CASSSLGRPRRDTGELFF.

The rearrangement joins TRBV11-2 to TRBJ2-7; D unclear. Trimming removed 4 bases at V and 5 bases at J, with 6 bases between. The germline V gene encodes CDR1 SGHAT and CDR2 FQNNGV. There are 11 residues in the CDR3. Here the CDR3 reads CASSYQHEQYF. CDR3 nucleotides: TGTGCCAGCAGCTACCAACACGAGCAGTACTTC. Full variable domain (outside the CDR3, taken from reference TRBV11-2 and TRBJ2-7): EAGVAQSPRYKIIEKRQSVAFWCNPISGHATLYWYQQILGQGPKLLIQFQNNGVVDDSQLPKDRFSAERLKGVDSTLKIQPAKLEDSAVYLCASSYQHEQYFGPGTRLTVT.

CDR3 amino acids: CSVVTGIREKLFF. CDR3 DNA: TGCAGCGTTGTGACAGGAATCCGTGAAAAACTGTTTTTT. This chain joins TRBV29-1 and TRBJ1-4; the D gene is possibly TRBD1 (6 bases). Between the trimmed V and J ends, which lost 4 bases and 7 bases, there was a span of 13 bases. The CDR3 spans 13 residues. Germline V lookup: CDR1 SQVTM, CDR2 ANQGSEA.

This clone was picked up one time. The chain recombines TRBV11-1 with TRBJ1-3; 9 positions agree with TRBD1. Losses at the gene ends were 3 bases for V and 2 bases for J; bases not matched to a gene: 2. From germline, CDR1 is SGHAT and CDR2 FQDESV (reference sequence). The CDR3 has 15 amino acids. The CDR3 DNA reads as TGTGCCAGCAGCTTCCGACAGGGGGCTGGAAACACCATATATTTT. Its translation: CASSFRQGAGNTIYF. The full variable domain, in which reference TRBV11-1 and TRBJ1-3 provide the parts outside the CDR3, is EAEVAQSPRYKITEKSQAVAFWCDPISGHATLYWYRQILGQGPELLVQFQDESVVDDSQLPKDRFSAERLKGVDSTLKIQPAELGDSAMYLCASSFRQGAGNTIYFGEGSWLTVV.

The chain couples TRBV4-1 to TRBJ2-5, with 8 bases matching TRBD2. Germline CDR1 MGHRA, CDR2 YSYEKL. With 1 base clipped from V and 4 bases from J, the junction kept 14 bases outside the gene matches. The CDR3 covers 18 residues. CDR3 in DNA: TGCGCCAGCAGCCAAGCACAGGTGGCGGGAGGCCCCCGAGAGACCCAGTACTTC. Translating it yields CASSQAQVAGGPRETQYF.

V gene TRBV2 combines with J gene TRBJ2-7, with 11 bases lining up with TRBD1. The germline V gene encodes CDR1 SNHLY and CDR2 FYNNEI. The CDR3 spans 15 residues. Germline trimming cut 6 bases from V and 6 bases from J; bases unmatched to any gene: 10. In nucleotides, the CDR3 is TGTGCCAGCAGCCAGGACAGGGGGCCAGTACGCGAGCAGTACTTC. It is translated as CASSQDRGPVREQYF.

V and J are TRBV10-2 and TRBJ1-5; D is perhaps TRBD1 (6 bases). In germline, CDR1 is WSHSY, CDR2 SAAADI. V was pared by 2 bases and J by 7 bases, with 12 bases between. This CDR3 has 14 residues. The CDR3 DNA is TGCGCCAGCAGTGAGACAGGGACGTGGCAGCCCCAGCATTTT. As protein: CASSETGTWQPQHF.

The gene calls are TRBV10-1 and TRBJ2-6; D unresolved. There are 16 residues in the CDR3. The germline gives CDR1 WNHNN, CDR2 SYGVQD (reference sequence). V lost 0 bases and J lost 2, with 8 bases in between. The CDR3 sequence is CASSESKGPGANVLTF. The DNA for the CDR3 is TGCGCCAGCAGTGAGTCAAAGGGCCCTGGGGCCAACGTCCTGACTTTC.

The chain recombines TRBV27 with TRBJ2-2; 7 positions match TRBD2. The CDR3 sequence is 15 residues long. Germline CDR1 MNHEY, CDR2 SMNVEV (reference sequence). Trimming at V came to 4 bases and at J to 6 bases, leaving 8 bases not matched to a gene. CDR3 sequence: CASSYPGGEAGELFF. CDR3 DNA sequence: TGTGCCAGCAGTTATCCGGGGGGAGAAGCCGGGGAGCTGTTTTTT.

The CDR3 loop is CASRTVNTGELFF. The CDR3 nucleotides read TGTGCCAGCAGGACAGTTAACACCGGGGAGCTGTTTTTT. V gene TRBV25-1 combines with J gene TRBJ2-2; D possibly corresponds to TRBD1 (5 bases). CDR1 and CDR2 (germline): MGHDK, SYGVNS. The CDR3 covers 13 residues. V was shortened by 6 bases and J by 2 bases, with 7 bases between the two germline ends. Full variable domain (outside the CDR3, taken from reference TRBV25-1 and TRBJ2-2): EADIYQTPRYLVIGTGKKITLECSQTMGHDKMYWYQQDPGMELHLIHYSYGVNSTEKGDLSSESTVSRIRTEHFPLTLESARPSHTSQYLCASRTVNTGELFFGEGSRLTVL.

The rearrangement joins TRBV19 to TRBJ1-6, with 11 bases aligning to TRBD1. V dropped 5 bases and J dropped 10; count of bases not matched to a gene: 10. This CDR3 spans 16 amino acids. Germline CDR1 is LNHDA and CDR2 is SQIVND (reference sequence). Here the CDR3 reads CASSAQDRGLWSPLHF. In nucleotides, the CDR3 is TGTGCCAGTAGTGCCCAGGACAGGGGGCTGTGGTCACCCCTCCACTTT.

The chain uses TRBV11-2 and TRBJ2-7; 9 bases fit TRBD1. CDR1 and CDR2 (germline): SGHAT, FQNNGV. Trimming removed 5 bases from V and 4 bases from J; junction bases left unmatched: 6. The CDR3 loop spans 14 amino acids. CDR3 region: CASSPYRGQYEQYF. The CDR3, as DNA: TGTGCCAGCAGCCCCTACAGGGGGCAATACGAGCAGTACTTC.

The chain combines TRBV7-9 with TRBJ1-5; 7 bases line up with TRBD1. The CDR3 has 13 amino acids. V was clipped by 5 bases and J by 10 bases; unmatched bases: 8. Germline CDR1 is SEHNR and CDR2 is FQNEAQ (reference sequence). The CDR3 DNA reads TGTGCCAGCAGCGGCCAGGGGGTCGACCCCCAGCATTTT. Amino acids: CASSGQGVDPQHF.

The CDR3 nucleotides are TGCGCCAGCAGCCCGAACAGCAATCAGCCCCAGCATTTT. Translated: CASSPNSNQPQHF. V and J are TRBV4-1 and TRBJ1-5; D is unresolved. The CDR3 has 13 amino acids. Between the trimmed V and J ends, which lost 4 bases and 1 base, there was a span of 5 bases. The germline gives CDR1 MGHRA, CDR2 YSYEKL.

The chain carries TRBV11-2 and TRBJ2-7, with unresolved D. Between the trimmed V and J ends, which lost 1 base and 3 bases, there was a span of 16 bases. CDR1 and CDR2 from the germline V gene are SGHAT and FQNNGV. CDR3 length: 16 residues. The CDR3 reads CASSLAPPADYYEQYF. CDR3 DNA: TGTGCCAGCAGCTTAGCACCCCCGGCTGATTACTACGAGCAGTACTTC. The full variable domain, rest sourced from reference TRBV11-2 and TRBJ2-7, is EAGVAQSPRYKIIEKRQSVAFWCNPISGHATLYWYQQILGQGPKLLIQFQNNGVVDDSQLPKDRFSAERLKGVDSTLKIQPAKLEDSAVYLCASSLAPPADYYEQYFGPGTRLTVT.

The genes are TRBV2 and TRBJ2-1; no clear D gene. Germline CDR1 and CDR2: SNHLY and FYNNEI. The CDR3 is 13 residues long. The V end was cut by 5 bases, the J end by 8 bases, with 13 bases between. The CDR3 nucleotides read TGTGCCAGCAGTCATCCAGCCCTAGATGAGCAGTTCTTC. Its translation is CASSHPALDEQFF.

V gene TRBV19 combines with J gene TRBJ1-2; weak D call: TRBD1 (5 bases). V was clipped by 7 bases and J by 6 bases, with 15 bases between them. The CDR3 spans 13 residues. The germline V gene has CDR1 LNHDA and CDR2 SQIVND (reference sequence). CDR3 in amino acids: CASTLSWGDGYTF. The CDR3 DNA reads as TGTGCCAGTACCCTCTCTTGGGGGGATGGCTACACCTTC. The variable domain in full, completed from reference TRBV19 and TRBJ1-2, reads DGGITQSPKYLFRKEGQNVTLSCEQNLNHDAMYWYRQDPGQGLRLIYYSQIVNDFQKGDIAEGYSVSREKKESFPLTVTSAQKNPTAFYLCASTLSWGDGYTFGSGTRLTVV.

The CDR3 reads CASSPGSSGARPTDTQYF. In DNA form, the CDR3 reads TGCGCCAGCAGCCCGGGATCCAGCGGGGCCCGGCCCACAGATACGCAGTATTTT. The gene calls are TRBV5-1 and TRBJ2-3, with 7 bases matching TRBD2. The germline V gene has CDR1 SGHRS and CDR2 YFSETQ. V shed 4 bases and J 2 bases; nucleotides not matched to a gene: 16. The CDR3 contains 18 residues.

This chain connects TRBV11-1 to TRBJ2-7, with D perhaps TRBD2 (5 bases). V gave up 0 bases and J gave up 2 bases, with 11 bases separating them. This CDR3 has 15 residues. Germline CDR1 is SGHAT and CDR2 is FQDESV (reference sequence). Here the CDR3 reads CASSLAPLLAYEQYF. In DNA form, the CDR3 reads TGTGCCAGCAGCTTAGCCCCCCTACTAGCCTACGAGCAGTACTTC. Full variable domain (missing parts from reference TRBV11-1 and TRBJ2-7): EAEVAQSPRYKITEKSQAVAFWCDPISGHATLYWYRQILGQGPELLVQFQDESVVDDSQLPKDRFSAERLKGVDSTLKIQPAELGDSAMYLCASSLAPLLAYEQYFGPGTRLTVT.

The DNA of the CDR3 is TGTGCCAGCAGCCGAACAGGGGGCATCACTGAAGCTTTCTTT. The encoded protein is CASSRTGGITEAFF. The gene calls are TRBV5-4 and TRBJ1-1; TRBD1 agrees at 9 bases. The CDR3 loop spans 14 amino acids. The trim removed 4 bases at V and 4 bases at J, leaving 5 bases unmatched. Per the germline V gene, CDR1 is SGHNT and CDR2 is YYREEE (reference sequence). Complete variable domain (other parts from reference TRBV5-4 and TRBJ1-1): ETGVTQSPTHLIKTRGQQVTLRCSSQSGHNTVSWYQQALGQGPQFIFQYYREEENGRGNFPPRFSGLQFPNYSSELNVNALELDDSALYLCASSRTGGITEAFFGQGTRLTVV.

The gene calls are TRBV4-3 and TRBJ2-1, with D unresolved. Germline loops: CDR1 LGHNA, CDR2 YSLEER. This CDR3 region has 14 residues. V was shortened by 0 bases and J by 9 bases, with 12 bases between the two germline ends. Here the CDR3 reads CASSQDWQALEQFF. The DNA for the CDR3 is TGCGCCAGCAGCCAAGATTGGCAAGCTCTTGAGCAGTTCTTC.

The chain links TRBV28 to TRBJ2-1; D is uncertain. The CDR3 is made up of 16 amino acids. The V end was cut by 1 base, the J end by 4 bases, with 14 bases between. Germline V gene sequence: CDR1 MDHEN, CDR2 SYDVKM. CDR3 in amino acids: CASSLSVDEVYNEQFF. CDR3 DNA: TGTGCCAGCAGTTTATCAGTAGATGAGGTGTACAATGAGCAGTTCTTC.

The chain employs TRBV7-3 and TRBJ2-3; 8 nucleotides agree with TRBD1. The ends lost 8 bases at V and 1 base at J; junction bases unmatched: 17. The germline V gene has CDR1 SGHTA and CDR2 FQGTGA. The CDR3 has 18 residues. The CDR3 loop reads CASYPRDRYLSGTDTQYF. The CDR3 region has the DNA TGTGCCAGCTACCCCCGGGACAGGTACCTCTCGGGCACAGATACGCAGTATTTT. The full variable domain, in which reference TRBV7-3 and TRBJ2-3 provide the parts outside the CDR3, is GAGVSQTPSNKVTEKGKYVELRCDPISGHTALYWYRQSLGQGPEFLIYFQGTGAADDSGLPNDRFFAVRPEGSVSTLKIQRTERGDSAVYLCASYPRDRYLSGTDTQYFGPGTRLTVL.